The 26 T cell receptor beta chains reported below all come from one sample, sequenced in a study of PD-L1 blockade in urothelial cancer. TCRdb keeps only in-frame clones here, not all; method: immunoSEQ multiplex PCR. Of some 100,000 clones listed, over 80% were seen once; the top ten hold roughly 0.93%. Sequenced material: PBMCs, taken around atezolizumab (anti-PD-L1) treatment. The receptors shown here come from a woman older than 75 with urothelial cancer.

V gene TRBV9 combines with J gene TRBJ1-2; D is undetermined. The CDR3 sequence is 14 residues long. V was trimmed by 0 bases and J by 7 bases, leaving 13 bases between them. Germline CDR1 and CDR2: SGDLS and YYNGEE. CDR3: CASSVDSGSSGYTF. CDR3 sequence (DNA): TGTGCCAGCAGCGTAGATAGCGGGTCGAGTGGCTACACCTTC. The full variable domain, rest sourced from reference TRBV9 and TRBJ1-2, is DSGVTQTPKHLITATGQRVTLRCSPRSGDLSVYWYQQSLDQGLQFLIQYYNGEERAKGNILERFSAQQFPDLHSELNLSSLELGDSALYFCASSVDSGSSGYTFGSGTRLTVV.

This chain joins TRBV7-8 and TRBJ1-2, with a weak D call TRBD1 (6 bases). V shed 2 bases and J shed 8 bases, with 15 bases lying between them. The CDR3 loop spans 14 amino acids. Germline CDR1 is SGHVS and CDR2 is FQNEAQ. CDR3 nucleotides: TGTGCCAGCAGCTTATATAGGGACAAGTGGGGCTACACCTTC. Protein product: CASSLYRDKWGYTF.

V and J are TRBV5-1 and TRBJ2-1; D remains unclear. The CDR3 is 14 residues long. Germline values: CDR1 SGHRS, CDR2 YFSETQ. V gave up 0 bases and J gave up 4 bases, with 8 bases separating them. The CDR3 sequence: CASSLGHGYNEQFF. CDR3 bases: TGCGCCAGCAGCTTGGGTCACGGGTACAATGAGCAGTTCTTC.

V usage is TRBV6-1 and J usage is TRBJ2-7; TRBD1 might be the D (5 bases). CDR1 and CDR2 from the germline V gene are MNHNS and SASEGT. The ends were cut back, 6 bases at V and 0 bases at J, with 6 bases in the middle. The CDR3 has 12 amino acids. The CDR3 bases are TGTGCCAGCAGAGGGGACTCCTACGAGCAGTACTTC. The encoded protein is CASRGDSYEQYF.

This clone turned up a few times. The genes are TRBV19 and TRBJ1-1; TRBD1 aligns across 8 bases. This CDR3 region has 13 residues. J gave up 6 bases and V 6 bases, and 6 bases lay outside the gene matches. Germline V gene data show CDR1 as LNHDA and CDR2 as SQIVND (reference sequence). The CDR3 loop reads CASSSQGDPEAFF. CDR3 nucleotide sequence: TGTGCCAGTAGCTCACAGGGGGACCCTGAAGCTTTCTTT.

The CDR3: CASREGPGTDNQPQHF. The CDR3, as DNA: TGTGCCAGCAGGGAAGGTCCCGGGACAGACAATCAGCCCCAGCATTTT. The chain links TRBV5-4 to TRBJ1-5, with TRBD1 matching over 7 bases. The CDR3 is made up of 16 amino acids. Trimming at V came to 5 bases and at J to 3 bases, leaving 11 bases not matched to a gene. The germline CDR1 and CDR2 sequences are SGHNT and YYREEE (reference sequence).

J is TRBJ1-1 and V is TRBV11-3, with 8 positions matching TRBD1. There are 18 residues in the CDR3. The junction had 10 bases not matched to a gene; V was cut back by 0 bases and J by 1 base. The germline CDR1 and CDR2 sequences are SGHNT and YENEEA. This chain's CDR3 is CASSLDFWTGKGNTEAFF. Here the CDR3 DNA reads TGTGCCAGCAGCTTAGATTTCTGGACAGGGAAGGGGAACACTGAAGCTTTCTTT.

The chain joins TRBV28 to TRBJ2-2; 7 nucleotides align to TRBD2. This CDR3 contains 14 residues. Germline assignment: CDR1 MDHEN and CDR2 SYDVKM. Trimming removed 4 bases from V and 4 bases from J; junction bases left unmatched: 3. This chain's CDR3 is CASSSSGATGELFF. The CDR3 bases are TGTGCCAGCAGTTCTAGCGGAGCCACCGGGGAGCTGTTTTTT. The full variable domain, rest sourced from reference TRBV28 and TRBJ2-2, is DVKVTQSSRYLVKRTGEKVFLECVQDMDHENMFWYRQDPGLGLRLIYFSYDVKMKEKGDIPEGYSVSREKKERFSLILESASTNQTSMYLCASSSSGATGELFFGEGSRLTVL.

V usage is TRBV10-2 and J usage is TRBJ2-7, with TRBD2 matching 7 bases. V lost 4 bases to trimming and J lost 8 bases; unmatched junction nucleotides: 5. CDR3 length equals 12 residues. CDR1 is WSHSY, CDR2 SAAADI, per germline. The CDR3 is CASSGGEGKQYF. The CDR3 coding sequence is TGCGCCAGCAGTGGGGGGGAGGGAAAGCAGTACTTC.

This rearrangement joins TRBV5-1 to TRBJ2-5; TRBD1 aligns across 8 bases. Germline CDR1 and CDR2: SGHRS and YFSETQ. The trim removed 3 bases at V and 1 base at J, leaving 2 bases unmatched. The CDR3 contains 14 residues. The CDR3 loop reads CASSSGQGQETQYF. CDR3 in DNA: TGCGCCAGCAGCTCCGGACAGGGCCAAGAGACCCAGTACTTC.

The rearrangement joins TRBV7-2 to TRBJ2-2; perhaps TRBD1 as D (6 bases). Germline V gene data show CDR1 as SGHTA and CDR2 as FQGNSA. The CDR3 has 16 residues. V was trimmed by 5 bases and J by 5 bases, leaving 18 bases between them. The chain's CDR3 is CASSRASGDGTGELFF. CDR3 DNA: TGTGCCAGCAGCAGGGCGTCAGGGGATGGTACCGGGGAGCTGTTTTTT.

The chain joins TRBV15 to TRBJ1-5; 8 bases fit TRBD1. Trimming cost V 3 bases and J 5 bases; bases outside gene matches: 6. Per the germline V gene, CDR1 is LNHNV and CDR2 is YYDKDF (reference sequence). CDR3 size: 15 residues. CDR3: CATSRQGASDQPQHF. The CDR3 nucleotides are TGTGCCACCAGCAGGCAGGGGGCTTCGGATCAGCCCCAGCATTTT.

This clone was recorded only once. V gene TRBV5-4 combines with J gene TRBJ2-2, with 10 bases identical to TRBD2. This CDR3 region has 18 residues. V lost 0 bases, J lost 1 base, and 6 bases stayed unmatched. Germline V gene lookup returns CDR1 SGHNT and CDR2 YYREEE (reference sequence). CDR3 protein: CASSLGLRTSGNTGELFF. The CDR3 coding sequence is TGTGCCAGCAGCTTGGGTCTCCGGACTAGCGGGAACACCGGGGAGCTGTTTTTT.

This clone was detected only once. The chain couples TRBV15 to TRBJ2-7; D might be TRBD1 (5 bases). Trimming removed 1 base from V and 3 bases from J, with 10 bases in between. CDR3 size: 14 residues. Germline CDR1 is LNHNV and CDR2 is YYDKDF (reference sequence). The CDR3 DNA is TGTGCCACCAGCAGAGTGGGGCAGTACTACGAGCAGTACTTC. This translates into CATSRVGQYYEQYF.

This clone was recorded only once. The chain has TRBV9 and TRBJ2-3; D is perhaps TRBD2 (5 bases). Germline values: CDR1 SGDLS, CDR2 YYNGEE. V was clipped by 2 bases and J by 2 bases, with 12 bases between them. The CDR3 spans 15 residues. The CDR3 DNA reads as TGTGCCAGCAGCGTCACGAGGGCGGACACAGATACGCAGTATTTT. Translated: CASSVTRADTDTQYF.

This clone came up once. The V gene is TRBV19, the J gene TRBJ1-2; D gene unclear. Germline V lookup: CDR1 LNHDA, CDR2 SQIVND (reference sequence). Trimming stripped 11 bases from V and 1 base from J, with 20 bases between. There are 15 residues in the CDR3. The chain's CDR3 is CASASVEGGNYGYTF. Here the CDR3 DNA reads TGTGCCTCCGCCTCCGTGGAGGGAGGTAACTATGGCTACACCTTC.

The chain carries TRBV6-1 and TRBJ2-3; 7 bases are a match to TRBD1. The V gene end was trimmed by 6 bases and the J gene end by 4 bases; junction bases not matched to a gene: 7. The CDR3 has 14 residues. Looked up from germline, CDR1 is MNHNS and CDR2 is SASEGT. The CDR3 sequence: CASRRGQGADTQYF. In DNA, the CDR3 is TGTGCCAGCAGGAGGGGGCAGGGGGCAGATACGCAGTATTTT.

The chain carries TRBV28 and TRBJ1-1; 7 bases agree with TRBD1. The CDR3 has 15 amino acids. Per germline, CDR1 MDHEN and CDR2 SYDVKM. V shed 7 bases, J shed 1 base, and the junction held 9 bases outside the gene matches. The CDR3 loop reads CASTTQGEGNTEAFF. CDR3 bases: TGTGCCAGCACTACCCAGGGGGAAGGGAACACTGAAGCTTTCTTT. The whole variable domain, filled in from reference TRBV28 and TRBJ1-1, reads DVKVTQSSRYLVKRTGEKVFLECVQDMDHENMFWYRQDPGLGLRLIYFSYDVKMKEKGDIPEGYSVSREKKERFSLILESASTNQTSMYLCASTTQGEGNTEAFFGQGTRLTVV.

The CDR3 DNA follows: TGTGCCAGCAGTCTCACAGGGATGGAAAATGAAAAACTGTTTTTT. As protein: CASSLTGMENEKLFF. The chain carries TRBV2 and TRBJ1-4, with D possibly TRBD1 on 6 matching bases. V was pared by 5 bases and J by 5 bases, with 15 bases between. Germline values: CDR1 SNHLY, CDR2 FYNNEI. The CDR3 loop spans 15 amino acids.

CDR3 sequence (DNA): TGTGCCAGCAGCGTAGGAGGCAGCTATGGCTACACCTTC. Its translation is CASSVGGSYGYTF. The rearrangement uses TRBV9 and TRBJ1-2, with D uncertain. The CDR3 length is 13 residues. CDR1 and CDR2 from the germline V gene are SGDLS and YYNGEE. Trimming shortened V by 0 bases and J by 4 bases, and 7 bases separated the two germline ends. The full variable domain, completed using reference TRBV9 and TRBJ1-2, is DSGVTQTPKHLITATGQRVTLRCSPRSGDLSVYWYQQSLDQGLQFLIQYYNGEERAKGNILERFSAQQFPDLHSELNLSSLELGDSALYFCASSVGGSYGYTFGSGTRLTVV.

This rearrangement joins TRBV5-1 to TRBJ1-3; D uncertain. V lost 0 bases and J 8 bases, leaving 12 bases between the germline ends. Germline lookup yields CDR1 SGHRS and CDR2 YFSETQ. CDR3 length: 14 residues. The CDR3 sequence: CASSLDGGGYTIYF. The DNA of the CDR3 is TGCGCCAGCAGCTTGGACGGTGGAGGATACACCATATATTTT.

This chain joins TRBV4-1 and TRBJ2-7; D is perhaps TRBD2 (6 bases). There are 17 residues in the CDR3. Germline V gene lookup returns CDR1 MGHRA and CDR2 YSYEKL. Between the trimmed V and J ends, which lost 1 base and 0 bases, there was a span of 16 bases. This CDR3 reads CASSQGPGGLLSYEQYF. CDR3 sequence (DNA): TGCGCCAGCAGCCAAGGCCCTGGGGGACTTCTCTCCTACGAGCAGTACTTC.

This chain connects TRBV27 to TRBJ2-1; TRBD2 aligns across 9 bases. The CDR3 extends over 15 amino acids. CDR1 MNHEY and CDR2 SMNVEV come from the germline V gene (reference sequence). The junction had 9 bases not matched to a gene; V was cut back by 7 bases and J by 5 bases. As DNA, the CDR3 is TGTGCCAGCACCCTTGGCGGGAGGGCCGACAATGAGCAGTTCTTC. Protein sequence: CASTLGGRADNEQFF.

The V call is TRBV5-6, the J call TRBJ1-4; D perhaps matches TRBD1 (5 bases). This CDR3 is 15 amino acids long. V gave up 4 bases and J gave up 4 bases, with 14 bases separating them. Per the germline V gene, CDR1 is SGHDT and CDR2 is YYEEEE. CDR3 loop: CASSPGGAGNEKLFF. The DNA for the CDR3 is TGTGCCAGCAGCCCCGGCGGGGCGGGTAATGAAAAACTGTTTTTT.

This chain connects TRBV9 to TRBJ2-5; 11 positions agree with TRBD2. Looked up from germline, CDR1 is SGDLS and CDR2 is YYNGEE. Trimming took 3 bases from V and 2 from J; bases not matched to a gene: 6. The CDR3 has 16 amino acids. CDR3 nucleotides: TGTGCCAGCAGCGACGGGACTAGCGGTCCTCAAGAGACCCAGTACTTC. Translating gives CASSDGTSGPQETQYF.

The chain links TRBV5-1 to TRBJ2-2; D possibly corresponds to TRBD1 (5 bases). This CDR3 is 18 amino acids long. Looked up from germline, CDR1 is SGHRS and CDR2 is YFSETQ. Trimming removed 0 bases from V and 0 bases from J, with 15 bases in between. The CDR3 reads CASSLVQGAFTNTGELFF. The CDR3 DNA reads as TGCGCCAGCAGCTTGGTCCAAGGGGCGTTTACGAACACCGGGGAGCTGTTTTTT.